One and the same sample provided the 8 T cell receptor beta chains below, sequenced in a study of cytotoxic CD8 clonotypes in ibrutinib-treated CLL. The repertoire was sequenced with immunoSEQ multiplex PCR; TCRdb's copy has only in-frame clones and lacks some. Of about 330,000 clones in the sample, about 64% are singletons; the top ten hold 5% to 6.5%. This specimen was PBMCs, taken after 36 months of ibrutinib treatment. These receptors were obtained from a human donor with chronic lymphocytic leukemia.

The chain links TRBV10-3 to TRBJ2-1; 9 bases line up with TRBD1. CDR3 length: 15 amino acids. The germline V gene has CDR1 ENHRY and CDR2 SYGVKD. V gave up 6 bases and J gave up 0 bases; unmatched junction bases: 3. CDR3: CAISGTGSSYNEQFF. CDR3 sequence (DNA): TGTGCCATCAGCGGGACAGGGAGCTCCTACAATGAGCAGTTCTTC.

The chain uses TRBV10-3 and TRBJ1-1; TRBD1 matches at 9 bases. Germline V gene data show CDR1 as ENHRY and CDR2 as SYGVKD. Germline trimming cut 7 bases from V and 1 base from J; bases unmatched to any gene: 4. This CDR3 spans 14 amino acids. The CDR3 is CAITWDRENTEAFF. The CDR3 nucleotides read TGTGCCATCACTTGGGACAGGGAGAACACTGAAGCTTTCTTT.

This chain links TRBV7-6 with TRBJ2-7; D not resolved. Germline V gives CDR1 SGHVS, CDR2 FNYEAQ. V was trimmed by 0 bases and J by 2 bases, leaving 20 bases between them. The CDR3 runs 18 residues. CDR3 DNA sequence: TGTGCCAGCAGCTTAGCGCCGATACCTTATAAAAACCCCTACGAGCAGTACTTC. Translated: CASSLAPIPYKNPYEQYF. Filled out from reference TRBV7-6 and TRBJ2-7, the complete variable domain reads GAGVSQSPRYKVTKRGQDVALRCDPISGHVSLYWYRQALGQGPEFLTYFNYEAQQDKSGLPNDRFSAERPEGSISTLTIQRTEQRDSAMYRCASSLAPIPYKNPYEQYFGPGTRLTVT.

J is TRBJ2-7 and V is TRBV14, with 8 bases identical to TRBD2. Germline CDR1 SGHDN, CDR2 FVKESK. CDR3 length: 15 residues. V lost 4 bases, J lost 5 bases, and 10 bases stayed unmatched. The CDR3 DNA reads TGTGCCAGCAGCCCCTTGACGGGGGGGGCCGACGAGCAGTACTTC. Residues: CASSPLTGGADEQYF.

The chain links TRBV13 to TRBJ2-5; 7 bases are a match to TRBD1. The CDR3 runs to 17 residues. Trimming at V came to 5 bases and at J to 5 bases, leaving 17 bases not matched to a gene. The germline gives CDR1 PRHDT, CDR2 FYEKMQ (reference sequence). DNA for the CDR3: TGTGCCAGCAGCGGCCGGGGACAGCTGGGCCGCGGGGAGACCCAGTACTTC. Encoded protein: CASSGRGQLGRGETQYF.

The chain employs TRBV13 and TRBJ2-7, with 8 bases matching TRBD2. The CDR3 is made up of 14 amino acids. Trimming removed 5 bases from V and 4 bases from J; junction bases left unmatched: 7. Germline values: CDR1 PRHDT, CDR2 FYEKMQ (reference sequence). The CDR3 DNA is TGTGCCAGCAGCCAAGGCGGGGGGTGGTACGAGCAGTACTTC. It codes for CASSQGGGWYEQYF. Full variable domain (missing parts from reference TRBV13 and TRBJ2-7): AAGVIQSPRHLIKEKRETATLKCYPIPRHDTVYWYQQGPGQDPQFLISFYEKMQSDKGSIPDRFSAQQFSDYHSELNMSSLELGDSALYFCASSQGGGWYEQYFGPGTRLTVT.

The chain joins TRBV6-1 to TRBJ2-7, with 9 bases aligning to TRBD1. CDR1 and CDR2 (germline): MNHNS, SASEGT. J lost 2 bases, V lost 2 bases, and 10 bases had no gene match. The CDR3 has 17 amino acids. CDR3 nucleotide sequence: TGTGCCAGCAGTGAATTTGACCCCGGGACAGGGCCCTACGAGCAGTACTTC. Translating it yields CASSEFDPGTGPYEQYF.

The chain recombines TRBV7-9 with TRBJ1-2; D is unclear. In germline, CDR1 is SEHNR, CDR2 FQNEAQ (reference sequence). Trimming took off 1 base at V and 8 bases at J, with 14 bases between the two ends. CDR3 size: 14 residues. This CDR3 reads CASSLGSGRSGYTF. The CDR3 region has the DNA TGTGCCAGCAGCTTAGGCTCGGGTCGCTCCGGCTACACCTTC.